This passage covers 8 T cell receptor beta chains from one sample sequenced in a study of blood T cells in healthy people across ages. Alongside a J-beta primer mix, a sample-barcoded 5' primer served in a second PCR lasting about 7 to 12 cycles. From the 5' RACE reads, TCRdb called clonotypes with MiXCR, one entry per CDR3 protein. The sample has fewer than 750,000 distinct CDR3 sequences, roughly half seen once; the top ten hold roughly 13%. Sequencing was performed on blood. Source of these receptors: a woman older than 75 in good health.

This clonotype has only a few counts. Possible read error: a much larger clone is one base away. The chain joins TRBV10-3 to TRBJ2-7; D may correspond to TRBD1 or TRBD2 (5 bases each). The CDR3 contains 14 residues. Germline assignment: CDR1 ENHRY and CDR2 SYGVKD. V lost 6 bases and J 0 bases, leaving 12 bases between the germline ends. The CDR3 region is CAISGDASSYEQYF. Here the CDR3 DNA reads TGTGCCATCAGCGGGGACGCAAGCTCCTACGAGCAGTACTTC.

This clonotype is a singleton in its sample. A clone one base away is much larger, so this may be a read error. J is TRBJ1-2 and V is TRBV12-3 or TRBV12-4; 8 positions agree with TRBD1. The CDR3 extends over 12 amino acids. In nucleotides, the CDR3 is TGTGCCGGCAGTTCAGGGGGCGACGGCTACACCTTC. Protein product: CAGSSGGDGYTF.

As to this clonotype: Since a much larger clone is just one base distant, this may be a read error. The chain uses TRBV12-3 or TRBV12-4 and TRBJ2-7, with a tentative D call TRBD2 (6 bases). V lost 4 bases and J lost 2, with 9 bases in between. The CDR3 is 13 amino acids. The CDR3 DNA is TGTGCCAGCAGTTGGCGGGATCCCTACGAGCAGTACTTC. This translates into CASSWRDPYEQYF.

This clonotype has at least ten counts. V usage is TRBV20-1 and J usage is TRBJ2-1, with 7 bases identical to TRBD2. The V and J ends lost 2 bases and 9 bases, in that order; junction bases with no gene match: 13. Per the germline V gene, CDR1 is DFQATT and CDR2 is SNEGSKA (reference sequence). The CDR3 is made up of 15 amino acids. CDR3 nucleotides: TGCAGTGCTAGACTAGCGGCCCCGGCCTGGGGTGAGCAGTTCTTC. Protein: CSARLAAPAWGEQFF.

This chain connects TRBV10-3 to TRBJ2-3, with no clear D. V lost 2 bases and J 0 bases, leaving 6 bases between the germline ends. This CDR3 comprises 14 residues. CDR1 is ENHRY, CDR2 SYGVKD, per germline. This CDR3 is CAISEERSTDTQYF. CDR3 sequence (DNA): TGTGCCATCAGTGAGGAACGGAGCACAGATACGCAGTATTTT.

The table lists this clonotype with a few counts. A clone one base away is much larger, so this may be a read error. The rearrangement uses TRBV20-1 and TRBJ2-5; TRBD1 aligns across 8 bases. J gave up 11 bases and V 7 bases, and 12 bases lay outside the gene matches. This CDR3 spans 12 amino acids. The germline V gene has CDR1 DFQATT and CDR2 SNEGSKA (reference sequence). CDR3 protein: CSEKGTGNEQYF. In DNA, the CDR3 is TGCAGTGAGAAGGGGACAGGCAATGAGCAGTACTTC.

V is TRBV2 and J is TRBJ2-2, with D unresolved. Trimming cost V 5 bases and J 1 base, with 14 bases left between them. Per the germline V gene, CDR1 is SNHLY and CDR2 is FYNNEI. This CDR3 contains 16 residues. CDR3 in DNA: TGTGCCAGCAGTCTAAGCTTACCCCTGAACACCGGGGAGCTGTTTTTT. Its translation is CASSLSLPLNTGELFF.

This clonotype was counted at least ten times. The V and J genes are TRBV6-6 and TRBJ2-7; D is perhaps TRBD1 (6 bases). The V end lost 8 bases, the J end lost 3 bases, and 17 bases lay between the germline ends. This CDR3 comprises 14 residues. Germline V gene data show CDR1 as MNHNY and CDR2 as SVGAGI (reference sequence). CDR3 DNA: TGTGCCAGCGGGGTGACGGGACATAACTACGAGCAGTACTTC. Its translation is CASGVTGHNYEQYF.